This record covers a single T cell receptor beta chain. No antigen is known for it. There are no base qualities to consult, and no much larger clone falls within one base. This specimen's treatment or condition label, interpreted: approximately 11-day PBMC culture with coronavirus spike peptide pools or control peptides (ViraFEST assay). The ViraFEST assay, used in the study, expanded antigen-specific T cells with peptide pools and then identified the expanded clonotypes through TCR sequencing. The convalescent patients' positive SARS-CoV-2 PCR tests fell between March and December 2020, which was before the Alpha, Beta and Delta variants emerged in the United States. PBMCs were cultured at under 2.5 million per well in IMDM supplemented with around 5% human AB serum and around 9.5 IU/ml IL-2, with approximately 10 ug/ml peptide pools added. On days 3 and 7, half of the culture medium was replaced with fresh IL-2-containing medium. After approximately eleven days of culture, CD4+ T cells were isolated by negative selection using the EasySep CD4+ T cell isolation kit. Ficoll-Paque Plus gradient centrifugation was used to isolate PBMCs from whole blood, and the isolated PBMCs were then either used fresh or cryopreserved at -140C. Culture conditions were generally each tested in triplicate wells.

The data were taken from a study of vaccination and CD4 T cells after COVID-19 (dated by TCRdb to the early 2020s). In terms of the full investigation: Convalescent patients had a positive SARS-CoV-2 result on nasal swab PCR, and of these patients, several had mild disease and one had severe disease. Control cultures used a CEFX viral epitope pool as positive control, an HIV-1 Nef peptide pool as negative control, or no peptide. In around 10 COVID-19 convalescent patients and a few infection-naive healthy vaccine recipients, researchers compared the spike-specific CD4+ TCR repertoire from before mRNA vaccination with the repertoire from after. Post-COVID blood samples were collected from convalescent patients a median of about 92 days after diagnosis, with a range of roughly 35 to 170 days. Culture stimuli were overlapping spike peptide pools from SARS-CoV-2 and from the common cold coronaviruses HCoV-NL63, HCoV-OC43 and HCoV-229E. The convalescent cohort included six males and four females, with two Hispanic individuals, seven Caucasians, two Asians and one multiracial person. Two doses of either the Pfizer-BioNTech BNT162b2 vaccine (n=8) or the Moderna mRNA-1273 vaccine (n=2) were administered to participants. Post-vaccine blood samples were obtained a median of approximately 70 days after the second vaccine dose, with a range of roughly 14 to 241 days. General study outcomes and caveats: The number of convalescent patients in the study was relatively small, and the study did not examine early timepoints following natural infection. Among the post-vaccine SARS-CoV-2-reactive clones in convalescent patients, a median approximately 86% showed up only after vaccination, which suggests vaccine-specific priming. An increase in the median number of SARS-CoV-2-reactive clonotypes from around 20 after infection to roughly 38 after vaccination was observed, but the change was not found to be significant. Of the vaccine-specific clones found in convalescent patients, nearly all (304 of 307) were mono-reactive for SARS-CoV-2 spike instead of being cross-reactive with common cold coronaviruses.

The receptor library was made with PCR. At the Johns Hopkins FTIC core, DNA from the cultured CD4+ T cells underwent TCR sequencing with the Oncomine TCR Beta short-read assay. Genomic DNA was extracted from the cultured CD4+ T cells with the QIAamp micro DNA kit. Oncomine TCR Beta libraries made from cultured CD4+ T cells were pooled using unique dual indexes and sequenced on an Illumina iSeq 100. Regarding the original processing steps: Non-productive sequences were removed, and CDR3s not starting with C, not ending with F or W, or shorter than 7 amino acids were discarded. Antigen-specific clonotypes were identified with the MANAFEST web application by comparing peptide-stimulated wells with reference and other culture wells. An FDR below 0.05, an odds ratio above 5, and a productive frequency above 0.1% in at least two of three replicate wells were required for clones to be considered positive. Clonotypes that were significantly expanded in both SARS-CoV-2 spike wells and at least one common cold coronavirus spike condition were defined as cross-reactive. Using R version 3.6.1, CDR3 homology was evaluated through Levenshtein distances (stringdist) along with unrooted phylogenetic trees (ape). TCRdb trimmed public reads at Q25 via fastp, called clones via MiXCR and kept in-frame beta chains. Rows are unified per CDR3 protein, each entry keeping the most common DNA and genes. Here the V and J calls rest on TCRdb's processing, not on the authors' analysis. The sample has more than 7,000 distinct CDR3 sequences on record, roughly 58% of them singletons. Together, the top ten hold around 15% of the sample.

The germline V gene encodes CDR1 SEHNR and CDR2 FQNEAQ (reference sequence). Inclusive of the bounding cysteine and phenylalanine, the CDR3 is 15 residues long. Solely the CDR3 DNA is kept, with 45 bases framed from the first base. The junction carries 11 bases between V and J, which are trimmed by 6 bases and 2 bases respectively. The clonotype was recovered from a human donor with COVID-19. The chain couples TRBV7-9 to TRBJ2-6; no D gene call is confident. The source material was cultured CD4+ T cells from blood, sampled after SARS-CoV-2 vaccination. The DNA sequence is given as TGTGCCAGCAGGCTACGCGTTACTGGGGCCAACGTCCTGACTTTC. This is translated as CASRLRVTGANVLTF.